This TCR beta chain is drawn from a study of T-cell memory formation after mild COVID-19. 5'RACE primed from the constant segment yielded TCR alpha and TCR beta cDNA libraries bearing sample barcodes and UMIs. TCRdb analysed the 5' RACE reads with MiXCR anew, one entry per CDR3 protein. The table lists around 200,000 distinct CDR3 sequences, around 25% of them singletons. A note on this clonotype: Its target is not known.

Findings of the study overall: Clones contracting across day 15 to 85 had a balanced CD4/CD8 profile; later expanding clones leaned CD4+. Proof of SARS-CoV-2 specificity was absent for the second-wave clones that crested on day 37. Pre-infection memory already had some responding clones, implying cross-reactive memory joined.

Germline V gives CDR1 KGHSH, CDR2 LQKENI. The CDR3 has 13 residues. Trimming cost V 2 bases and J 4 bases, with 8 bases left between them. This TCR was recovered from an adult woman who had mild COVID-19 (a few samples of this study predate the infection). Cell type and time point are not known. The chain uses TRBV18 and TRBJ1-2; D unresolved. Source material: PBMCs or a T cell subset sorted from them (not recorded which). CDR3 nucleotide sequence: TGTGCCAGCTCACCAGGGTCCTCCTATGGCTACACCTTC. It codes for CASSPGSSYGYTF.